Given below is one T cell receptor beta chain in context. What it binds is unknown. Trimming at V came to 0 bases and at J to 0 bases, leaving 8 bases not matched to a gene. Germline V gives CDR1 MNHEY, CDR2 SMNVEV (reference sequence). The CDR3 has 17 residues. These data come from a study of T cell responses to AZD1222 COVID-19 vaccine. Sequencing used immunoSEQ multiplex PCR; TCRdb keeps in-frame clones, though not all of them. The table includes approximately 150,000 clones, approximately 92% detected once. Study outcomes and limitations: No repertoire was sampled before or during the peak T cell response, only after it. The sample set comprised mostly white British donors with more females, and clonal diversity was possibly underestimated. Baseline serostatus was positive in only six AZD1222 recipients.

The receptor's source is an adult who received the AZD1222 COVID-19 vaccine. Sequencing used peripheral blood, obtained 28 days after the second AZD1222 dose. The V and J genes are TRBV27 and TRBJ2-7, with 7 bases aligning to TRBD2. CDR3 protein: CASSLSRLAASSYEQYF. CDR3 DNA sequence: TGTGCCAGCAGTTTATCGAGGCTAGCGGCTAGCTCCTACGAGCAGTACTTC.